This TCR beta chain was sequenced in a study of intratumoral heterogeneity in liver cancer. Overall study context: The median patient age was 63 years, and most were male. General observations from the study: The authors noted under-sampled tumor-infiltrating lymphocyte representation as a limitation.

This clone was found a few times. The antigen remains unidentified. Produced via immunoSEQ multiplex PCR; TCRdb's table is partial and in-frame only. Here the sample spans 20,000 to 25,000 clones, 73% being singletons. The length of the CDR3 is 13 residues. Germline V gene data show CDR1 as SEHNR and CDR2 as FQNEAQ (reference sequence). Trimming pared 5 bases from V and 6 bases from J, leaving 13 bases between. Patients had early-stage hepatocellular carcinoma, untreated before resection. V usage is TRBV7-9 and J usage is TRBJ1-2; D is undetermined. Material: tumor-adjacent normal tissue, obtained before any cancer treatment. This receptor was identified in a woman aged 65 to 85 with hepatocellular carcinoma. The CDR3 region is CASSQTRVDGYTF. The CDR3 nucleotides read TGTGCCAGCAGCCAGACCAGAGTGGATGGCTACACCTTC. Based on the CDR3 plus reference TRBV7-9 and TRBJ1-2, the full variable domain is DTGVSQNPRHKITKRGQNVTFRCDPISEHNRLYWYRQTLGQGPEFLTYFQNEAQLEKSRLLSDRFSAERPKGSFSTLEIQRTEQGDSAMYLCASSQTRVDGYTFGSGTRLTVV.